One T cell receptor (beta chain) is described in this entry. The data were taken from a study of blood T cell repertoires in COVID-19. As for the study in general: T cells, B-cell-depleted T cells, or PBMCs supplied cDNA or gDNA.

Generated by immunoSEQ multiplex PCR, the TCRdb table keeps only in-frame clones and is missing some. The sample has 45,000 to 60,000 clones; roughly 78% are singletons. This CDR3 contains 13 residues. Trimming removed 1 base from V and 7 bases from J; junction bases left unmatched: 3. V usage is TRBV12-3 or TRBV12-4 and J usage is TRBJ1-1; 7 bases line up with TRBD1. Sequencing was carried out using peripheral blood. This clonotype was obtained from a woman over 75 with acute or convalescent COVID-19. The CDR3, as DNA: TGTGCCAGCAGTTTAGACAGGGGACTTGAAGCTTTCTTT. It is translated as CASSLDRGLEAFF.